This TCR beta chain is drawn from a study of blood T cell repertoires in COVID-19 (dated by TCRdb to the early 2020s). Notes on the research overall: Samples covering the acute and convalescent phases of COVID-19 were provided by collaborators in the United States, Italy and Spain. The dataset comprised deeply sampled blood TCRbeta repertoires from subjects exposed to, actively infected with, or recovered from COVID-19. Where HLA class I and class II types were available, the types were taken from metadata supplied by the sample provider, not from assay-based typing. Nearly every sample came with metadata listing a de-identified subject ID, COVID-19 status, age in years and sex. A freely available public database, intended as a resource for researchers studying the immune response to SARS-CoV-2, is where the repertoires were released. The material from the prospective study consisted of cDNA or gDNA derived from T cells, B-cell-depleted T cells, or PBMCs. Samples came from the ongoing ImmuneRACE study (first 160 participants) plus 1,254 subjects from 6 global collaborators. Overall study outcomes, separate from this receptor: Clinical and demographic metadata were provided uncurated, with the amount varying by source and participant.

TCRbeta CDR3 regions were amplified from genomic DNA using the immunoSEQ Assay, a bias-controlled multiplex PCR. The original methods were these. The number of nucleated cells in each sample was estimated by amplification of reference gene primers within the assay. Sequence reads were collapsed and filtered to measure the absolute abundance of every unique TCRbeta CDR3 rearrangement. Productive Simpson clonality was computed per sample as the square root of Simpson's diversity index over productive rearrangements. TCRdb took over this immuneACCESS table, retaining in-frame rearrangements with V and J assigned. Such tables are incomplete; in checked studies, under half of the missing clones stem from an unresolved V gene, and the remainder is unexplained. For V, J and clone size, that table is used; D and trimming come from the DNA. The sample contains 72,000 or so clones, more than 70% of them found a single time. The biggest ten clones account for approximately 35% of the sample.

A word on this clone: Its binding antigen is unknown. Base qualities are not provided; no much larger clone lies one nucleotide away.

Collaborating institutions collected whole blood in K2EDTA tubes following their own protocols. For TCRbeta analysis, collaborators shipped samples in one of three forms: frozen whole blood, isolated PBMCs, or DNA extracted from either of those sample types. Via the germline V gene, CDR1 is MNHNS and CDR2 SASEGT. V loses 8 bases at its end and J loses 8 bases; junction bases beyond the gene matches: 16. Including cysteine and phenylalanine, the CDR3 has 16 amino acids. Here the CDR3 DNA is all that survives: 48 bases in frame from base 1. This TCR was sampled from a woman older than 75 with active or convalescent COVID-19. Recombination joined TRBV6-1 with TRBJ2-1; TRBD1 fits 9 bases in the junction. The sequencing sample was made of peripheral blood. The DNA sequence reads TGTGCCAGCCGTGGGCCCGGACAGGGGAGTAGGGATGAGCAGTTCTTC. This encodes CASRGPGQGSRDEQFF.